This entry describes one TCR beta chain. This receptor's antigen is unknown. Within one base of it there is no much larger clone, and no base qualities were kept. CDR1 and CDR2 (MNHEY, SVGAGI) derive from the germline V gene. V sheds 8 bases and J sheds 3 bases, leaving 17 bases between their ends. Counted from cysteine to phenylalanine, this CDR3 has 14 amino acids. The kept DNA is CDR3 alone, 42 bases in frame from the first base. The time point label of this sample denotes: about 28 days (+/-7) after the second vaccine dose. AZD1222 recipients with second doses at about 4 weeks or about 12 weeks were pooled, because spike-specific TCR depth and breadth did not differ between schedules. Vaccinee samples were obtained from the UK trials COV001 and COV002, which included a single-blind randomized controlled phase 2/3 trial of AZD1222 (ChAdOx1 nCoV-19) in healthy adults. For TCRbeta chain sequencing, PBMC samples from trial participants were taken at day 0 and at day 28 after the second dose.

These data originate in a study of T cell responses to AZD1222 COVID-19 vaccine (dated by TCRdb to the early 2020s). Regarding the study in general: TCR sequencing was performed for roughly 240 trial participants, of whom about 200 were given two doses of AZD1222 and 26 were given two doses of MenACWY control vaccine. Trial participants were enrolled into age subgroups of 18-55, 56-69 and 70-plus years, which contained about 150, 28 and 57 TCR-sequenced participants, respectively.

What the authors observed across the whole study: In the small 56-69-year group, the increase in depth fell short of significance, most likely because of low power. Participants were mostly white British, with more females than males. The authors suggested clonal diversity may have been underestimated. A significant rise in spike-specific TCR breadth and depth was observed after two AZD1222 doses relative to day 0 and relative to MenACWY recipients. Because no samples from the day 14 peak response were available, repertoires could be characterized only after the peak T cell response. Vaccine-associated CD4 TCRs spanned the whole spike protein, with dominant responses in regions 160-218 and 743-854. Conclusions about previously exposed vaccinees were limited because only a handful of AZD1222 recipients were SARS-CoV-2 seropositive at baseline. Epitopes outside the regions mutated in the B.1.351 and B.1.1.7 variants were reportedly recognized by nearly half of the unique spike-specific TCRs.

The CDR3 regions of human TCRbeta chains were subjected to immunosequencing. Per the original workflow: Repertoire TCRs were matched against a reference library of SARS-CoV-2-specific TCRs generated with the MIRA antigen-specificity platform. Breadth was defined as the fraction of unique TCRs that were SARS-CoV-2-associated. Depth was defined as the fraction of total T cells that were SARS-CoV-2-associated. Using the MIRA data, each spike-specific TCR was assigned both to the spike region to which the TCR was reactive and to a CD4 or CD8 class. Log10-transformed breadth and depth values were compared by one-way ANOVA with Sidak's multiple comparisons tests. Here the immuneACCESS table is served through TCRdb, limited to in-frame sequences with V and J called. Missing clones are a known gap in these copies; in checked studies unresolved V genes cover under half, and the rest lacks a known reason. V, J and clone size reflect that table, while D and trimming were determined from the DNA. This sample holds fewer than 120,000 clones; over 90% were observed only once. 2.5% to 3% of the sample lies in the top ten.

The sequence links TRBV6-5 to TRBJ2-7; the D region possibly corresponds to TRBD2 (6 bases align). The sequencing here drew on peripheral blood, taken 28 days after the second AZD1222 dose. This TCR was recovered from an adult who received the AZD1222 COVID-19 vaccine. The DNA sequence reads TGTGCCAGCCTTGAACCGGGCGGGGACTACGAGCAGTACTTC. Its product reads: CASLEPGGDYEQYF.